This T cell receptor (beta chain) was found in a study of cytomegalovirus exposure and HLA in healthy donors. Overall study context: Roughly 180 million T cells yielded about 120 million unique TCR beta sequences, as an earlier analysis found.

Points from the study as a whole: Earlier results showed most TCR beta V segments being productive about 87% or about 30% of the time.

Both 60 Vbeta primers and 13 Jbeta primers went into the PCR. Only in-frame clones appear in the TCRdb table, and some are missing; sequencing was by immunoSEQ multiplex PCR. Here the sample spans about 200,000 clones, roughly 80% being singletons. The germline V gene encodes CDR1 MGHDK and CDR2 SYGVNS. This CDR3 comprises 18 residues. J lost 5 bases, V lost 3 bases, and 10 bases had no gene match. This clone was observed a handful of times. Its cognate antigen is unknown. The chain recombines TRBV25-1 with TRBJ2-5, with 15 bases matching TRBD2. The TCR was taken from a middle-aged woman in good health and CMV-seronegative. The sequenced sample consisted of PBMCs. The CDR3 nucleotides are TGTGCCAGCAGTGACGCGGGAGGGACTAGCGGGAGGTGGGAGACCCAGTACTTC. Its translation: CASSDAGGTSGRWETQYF.